Given below is one T cell receptor beta chain in context. These data belong to a study of tumor-infiltrating lymphocytes in oesophageal squamous cell carcinoma. Germline V gives CDR1 SGHTA, CDR2 FQGTGA. The CDR3 extends over 11 amino acids. One entry per CDR3 protein, called by TCRdb with MiXCR from the PCR reads. The table lists roughly 20,000 distinct CDR3 sequences, around 41% of them singletons. The sequence came from a male donor with esophageal squamous cell carcinoma. What was sequenced was normal esophageal tissue next to the tumor. J is TRBJ2-5 and V is TRBV7-3, with no clear D. The J call is doubtful: the DNA matches TRBJ2-1 better. The CDR3 sequence is CASRDANEQFF. As DNA, the CDR3 is TGTGCCAGCAGGGATGCAAATGAGCAGTTCTTC.